The 15 T cell receptor beta chains reported below all come from one sample, sequenced in a study of blood T cells in healthy people across ages. It was with a sample-barcoded 5' primer and a J-beta primer mix that a second PCR of about 6 to 12 cycles was run. MiXCR was run by TCRdb on the 5' RACE reads, yielding one entry per CDR3 protein. The table shows about 2 million distinct CDR3 sequences, with around 48% occurring only once. Sequencing was done on a sample of blood. The receptors originated from a woman in her forties in good health.

The rearrangement joins TRBV3-1 to TRBJ2-3; maybe TRBD2 (6 bases). Between the trimmed V and J ends, which lost 8 bases and 7 bases, there was a span of 13 bases. The CDR3 length is 12 residues. CDR1 and CDR2 from the germline V gene are LGHDT and YNNKEL (reference sequence). CDR3 DNA: TGTGCCAGCTGGGGGGTAGGAAATACGCAGTATTTT. Its translation: CASWGVGNTQYF.

This clonotype was observed a few times. The chain couples TRBV20-1 to TRBJ2-7; D may be TRBD2 (6 bases). Germline V gene lookup returns CDR1 DFQATT and CDR2 SNEGSKA (reference sequence). Trimming removed 6 bases from V and 1 base from J, with 10 bases in between. CDR3 length equals 12 residues. The CDR3 region is CSAVAGSYEQYF. The CDR3 DNA reads as TGCAGTGCCGTCGCGGGGTCCTACGAGCAGTACTTC.

The chain carries TRBV3-1 and TRBJ2-4, with D perhaps TRBD2 (5 bases). The CDR3 length is 16 residues. Per the germline V gene, CDR1 is LGHDT and CDR2 is YNNKEL (reference sequence). Trimming took 1 base from V and 0 from J, leaving 10 bases between them. CDR3 bases: TGTGCCAGCAGCCAAGCGGGGATTCGAGCCAAAAACATTCAGTACTTC. It yields the protein CASSQAGIRAKNIQYF.

The chain links TRBV6-1 to TRBJ2-1; 9 bases fit TRBD1. The length of the CDR3 is 15 residues. CDR1 and CDR2 from the germline V gene are MNHNS and SASEGT. Trimming took 7 bases from V and 4 from J; bases not matched to a gene: 8. The CDR3 nucleotides are TGTGCCAGCACCCAGGGACAGGGCACGTACAATGAGCAGTTCTTC. This translates into CASTQGQGTYNEQFF.

The chain is built from TRBV29-1 and TRBJ1-5; 8 nucleotides match TRBD1. The CDR3 spans 14 residues. J lost 0 bases, V lost 4 bases, and 2 bases had no gene match. Germline V gives CDR1 SQVTM, CDR2 ANQGSEA. CDR3 loop: CSVGQGASNQPQHF. CDR3 bases: TGCAGCGTTGGTCAGGGGGCTAGCAATCAGCCCCAGCATTTT.

This clonotype has only a few counts. The chain carries TRBV3-1 and TRBJ2-1; 7 positions agree with TRBD1. The CDR3 spans 17 residues. CDR1 is LGHDT and CDR2 is YNNKEL in the germline V gene (reference sequence). V shed 3 bases and J 6 bases; nucleotides not matched to a gene: 14. The CDR3 sequence is CASSQTGLSGMGNEQFF. CDR3 sequence (DNA): TGTGCCAGCAGCCAGACAGGGTTATCTGGTATGGGCAATGAGCAGTTCTTC.

The V call is TRBV6-2 or TRBV6-3, the J call TRBJ2-1; D is ambiguous. CDR1 and CDR2 from the germline V gene are MNHEY and SVGEGT. The ends were cut back, 7 bases at V and 0 bases at J, with 4 bases in the middle. This CDR3 contains 12 residues. The chain's CDR3 is CASTSSYNEQFF. For the CDR3, the DNA is TGTGCCAGCACTAGCTCCTACAATGAGCAGTTCTTC.

This clonotype has more than one count but fewer than ten. This chain uses TRBV20-1 with TRBJ1-2; D ambiguous. The CDR3 loop spans 13 amino acids. Germline CDR1 is DFQATT and CDR2 is SNEGSKA (reference sequence). Trimming removed 1 base from V and 10 bases from J, with 16 bases in between. The CDR3 loop is CSARVGGRNFYTF. CDR3 in DNA: TGCAGTGCTAGAGTAGGAGGAAGGAATTTCTACACCTTC.

This clonotype was observed a single time. This chain links TRBV6-2 or TRBV6-3 with TRBJ2-7; D is ambiguous. The CDR3 consists of 17 residues. Germline assignment: CDR1 MNHEY and CDR2 SVGEGT. The V and J ends lost 6 bases and 2 bases respectively, with 23 bases between them. As DNA, the CDR3 is TGTGCCAGCAGCTCTACCGCCTCAGGCGGAAAACCCTACGAGCAGTACTTC. This sequence encodes CASSSTASGGKPYEQYF.

This clonotype was counted only a few times. The V gene is TRBV12-3 or TRBV12-4, the J gene TRBJ1-5; D possibly corresponds to TRBD1 (6 bases). The CDR3 has 13 residues. V shed 5 bases and J shed 4 bases, with 9 bases lying between them. The CDR3 bases are TGTGCCAGCAGTGTTGACAGGAATCAGCCCCAGCATTTT. Its translation is CASSVDRNQPQHF.

The chain recombines TRBV4-3 with TRBJ2-7; 8 nucleotides line up with TRBD2. The CDR3 is made up of 15 amino acids. Germline CDR1 and CDR2: LGHNA and YSLEER. V was pared by 1 base and J by 3 bases, with 5 bases of the junction left unmatched. CDR3 sequence (DNA): TGCGCCAGCAGCCAAGCCCGGGGGGGGATCTACGAGCAGTACTTC. Translating gives CASSQARGGIYEQYF.

The chain carries TRBV2 and TRBJ2-1; 8 bases are shared with TRBD1. CDR1 and CDR2 (germline): SNHLY, FYNNEI. Trimming took 4 bases from V and 3 from J; bases not matched to a gene: 8. This CDR3 comprises 16 residues. This CDR3 is CASSGRDRRIYNEQFF. The CDR3 DNA reads as TGTGCCAGCAGTGGCCGGGACAGGAGAATCTACAATGAGCAGTTCTTC. Using reference TRBV2 and TRBJ2-1 for the parts outside the CDR3, the full variable domain is EPEVTQTPSHQVTQMGQEVILRCVPISNHLYFYWYRQILGQKVEFLVSFYNNEISEKSEIFDDQFSVERPDGSNFTLKIRSTKLEDSAMYFCASSGRDRRIYNEQFFGPGTRLTVL.

The rearrangement uses TRBV6-5 and TRBJ1-2; the D is unclear. V gave up 0 bases and J gave up 4 bases, with 6 bases separating them. Germline V gives CDR1 MNHEY, CDR2 SVGAGI. The CDR3 spans 13 residues. This CDR3 reads CASSYSKGYGYTF. CDR3 DNA: TGTGCCAGCAGTTACTCGAAGGGCTATGGCTACACCTTC.

About this clonotype itself: One end of the junction does not line up with germline, which may come from a read error. The rearrangement joins TRBV4-1 to TRBJ2-4, with 7 bases fitting TRBD1. From germline, CDR1 is MGHRA and CDR2 YSYEKL. The CDR3 has 12 residues. CDR3 sequence reads: CAGSRTGEYQYF. In DNA, the CDR3 is TGCGCCGGCAGCCGAACAGGGGAATATCAGTACTTC.

The chain combines TRBV24-1 with TRBJ2-5; D could derive from TRBD1 or TRBD2 (5 bases each). This CDR3 spans 13 amino acids. The germline V and J ends were trimmed by 3 bases and 4 bases, with 8 bases remaining between them. The germline V gene encodes CDR1 KGHDR and CDR2 SFDVKD. The CDR3, as DNA: TGTGCCACCAGTGATATTGGGGGAGAGACCCAGTACTTC. It is translated as CATSDIGGETQYF.